Listed here are 20 T cell receptor beta chains from one sample, sequenced in a study of T cell changes during pregnancy in multiple sclerosis. Assay: immunoSEQ multiplex PCR; the TCRdb copy retains only in-frame clones and omits some. The table includes 70,000 to 95,000 clones, approximately 92% detected once. Sequencing was performed on peripheral blood, taken in the first trimester of pregnancy. Receptors were obtained from a female donor with multiple sclerosis, enrolled in a pregnancy study.

V gene TRBV5-1 combines with J gene TRBJ1-1, with TRBD1 as a possible D gene (6 bases). V lost 2 bases to trimming and J lost 6 bases, with 20 bases between them. This CDR3 region has 16 residues. Germline loops: CDR1 SGHRS, CDR2 YFSETQ. CDR3 loop: CASSLLVGALGAEAFF. CDR3 bases: TGCGCCAGCAGCTTATTGGTGGGGGCACTCGGGGCTGAAGCTTTCTTT.

V is TRBV15 and J is TRBJ1-5, with D maybe TRBD1 (5 bases). V lost 5 bases to trimming and J lost 1 base, with 15 bases between them. CDR1 and CDR2 (germline): LNHNV, YYDKDF (reference sequence). The CDR3 is made up of 16 amino acids. Here the CDR3 reads CATSRGGAVSNQPQHF. The CDR3 DNA is TGTGCCACCAGCCGAGGCGGGGCGGTGAGCAATCAGCCCCAGCATTTT.

The chain carries TRBV2 and TRBJ1-1; TRBD1 is a possible D gene (5 bases). The V end lost 4 bases, the J end lost 5 bases, and 14 bases lay between the germline ends. Germline V gene data show CDR1 as SNHLY and CDR2 as FYNNEI. The CDR3 is 14 amino acids. CDR3 DNA sequence: TGTGCCAGCAGTGTGACAGCACAGAGAACTGAAGCTTTCTTT. It codes for CASSVTAQRTEAFF.

The chain employs TRBV2 and TRBJ1-3; 9 nucleotides align to TRBD1. The V segment lost 4 bases and the J segment 8 bases; nucleotides outside the gene matches: 6. Germline values: CDR1 SNHLY, CDR2 FYNNEI. CDR3 length: 14 residues. The CDR3 DNA reads as TGTGCCAGCAGTGTGGACAGGGGATCGGACACCATATATTTT. Translation gives CASSVDRGSDTIYF.

The V and J genes are TRBV5-1 and TRBJ2-3; 7 nucleotides align to TRBD2. Germline-derived CDR1 and CDR2 are SGHRS and YFSETQ. The CDR3 length is 15 residues. Trimming removed 10 bases from V and 0 bases from J; junction bases left unmatched: 11. DNA for the CDR3: TGCGCCGATAGTGTTGGCGGGGGTAGCACAGATACGCAGTATTTT. Translating gives CADSVGGGSTDTQYF.

This rearrangement joins TRBV25-1 to TRBJ1-1; 8 bases map to TRBD1. In germline, CDR1 is MGHDK, CDR2 SYGVNS. The CDR3 contains 15 residues. Trimming cost V 3 bases and J 5 bases; bases outside gene matches: 8. The CDR3 DNA reads as TGTGCCAGCAGTGATGACAGGGGCGTAACAACTGAAGCTTTCTTT. Protein product: CASSDDRGVTTEAFF.

The V call is TRBV2, the J call TRBJ2-2, with D perhaps TRBD2 (6 bases). Germline loops: CDR1 SNHLY, CDR2 FYNNEI. Trimming removed 3 bases at V and 7 bases at J, with 18 bases between. CDR3 size: 16 residues. The CDR3 is CASSEVGLLGFGELFF. As DNA, the CDR3 is TGTGCCAGCAGTGAGGTGGGACTGCTGGGATTCGGGGAGCTGTTTTTT.

V usage is TRBV27 and J usage is TRBJ1-2; perhaps TRBD1 as D (6 bases). Germline CDR1 MNHEY, CDR2 SMNVEV (reference sequence). V was shortened by 4 bases and J by 7 bases, with 13 bases between the two germline ends. The CDR3 sequence is 13 residues long. CDR3 in amino acids: CASSSGTFLGYTF. In DNA form, the CDR3 reads TGTGCCAGCAGTTCCGGGACATTTCTTGGCTACACCTTC.

The V gene is TRBV5-1, the J gene TRBJ1-2; 9 nucleotides align to TRBD1. This CDR3 is built from 15 residues. The V segment lost 0 bases and the J segment 6 bases; nucleotides outside the gene matches: 6. Germline V CDR1 and CDR2: SGHRS, YFSETQ. The CDR3 region is CASSLGETGGNGYTF. CDR3 nucleotide sequence: TGCGCCAGCAGCTTGGGGGAGACAGGGGGGAATGGCTACACCTTC.

This chain connects TRBV29-1 to TRBJ2-2; D is perhaps TRBD1 (5 bases). Germline V gives CDR1 SQVTM, CDR2 ANQGSEA. This CDR3 spans 16 amino acids. The V gene lost 0 bases and the J gene lost 0 bases, with 11 bases spanning the gap. CDR3 sequence: CSVEDLDSANTGELFF. The DNA for the CDR3 is TGCAGCGTTGAAGATCTCGACAGCGCGAACACCGGGGAGCTGTTTTTT.

The chain is built from TRBV7-2 and TRBJ1-5; tentatively, D is TRBD1 (6 bases). The CDR3 has 15 residues. The germline V and J ends were trimmed by 5 bases and 2 bases, with 13 bases remaining between them. The V gene's germline CDR1 is SGHTA and CDR2 FQGNSA. The CDR3 spells CASSPQGQGNQPQHF. CDR3 nucleotides: TGTGCCAGCAGCCCACAGGGACAAGGCAATCAGCCCCAGCATTTT.

The chain couples TRBV4-2 to TRBJ1-4; the match to TRBD1 covers 7 bases. This CDR3 comprises 20 residues. V lost 1 base and J lost 0; bases outside the gene matches: 14. Germline CDR1 and CDR2: LGHNA and YNFKEQ. This chain's CDR3 is CASSQVDAGGLGATNEKLFF. The CDR3 DNA follows: TGTGCCAGCAGCCAAGTCGACGCAGGGGGTTTGGGAGCAACTAATGAAAAACTGTTTTTT.

The chain has TRBV2 and TRBJ1-2; D is unclear. The CDR3 is 15 residues long. With 0 bases removed from V and 2 bases from J, the gap between germline ends came to 10 bases. The germline gives CDR1 SNHLY, CDR2 FYNNEI. CDR3 sequence (DNA): TGTGCCAGCAGTGAAGCGGGAGTGGGGAACTATGGCTACACCTTC. The encoded protein is CASSEAGVGNYGYTF.

The V gene is TRBV23-1, the J gene TRBJ2-7, with 9 bases identical to TRBD1. TRBV23-1 is sorted into the ORF group, with uncertain function. The J segment lost 4 bases and the V segment lost 1 base, leaving 14 bases of the junction unmatched. The CDR3 sequence is 18 residues long. As DNA, the CDR3 is TGCGCCAGCAGTCAATTTGCCCTCGGGGACAGGGTCAATTACGAGCAGTACTTC. Translating it yields CASSQFALGDRVNYEQYF.

The genes are TRBV7-2 and TRBJ1-6; 7 bases line up with TRBD1. The germline CDR1 and CDR2 sequences are SGHTA and FQGNSA. The CDR3 totals 15 residues. V gave up 1 base and J gave up 7 bases; unmatched junction bases: 4. The CDR3 DNA reads as TGTGCCAGCAGCTTAGTGGGACAGACAAATTCACCCCTCCACTTT. Residues: CASSLVGQTNSPLHF.

V is TRBV27 and J is TRBJ1-4, with a weak D call TRBD1 (5 bases). V lost 5 bases and J lost 3, with 10 bases in between. This CDR3 spans 14 amino acids. Looked up from germline, CDR1 is MNHEY and CDR2 is SMNVEV (reference sequence). CDR3 loop: CASSPGSANEKLFF. The CDR3 DNA follows: TGTGCCAGCAGTCCAGGGTCGGCTAATGAAAAACTGTTTTTT.

The chain is built from TRBV27 and TRBJ1-5, with TRBD1 matching 8 bases. The CDR3 totals 16 residues. V lost 2 bases to trimming and J lost 4 bases; unmatched junction nucleotides: 7. Germline V gives CDR1 MNHEY, CDR2 SMNVEV (reference sequence). The CDR3 spells CASSLQGAYGNQPQHF. CDR3 DNA sequence: TGTGCCAGCAGTTTACAGGGGGCCTATGGAAATCAGCCCCAGCATTTT.

The rearrangement links TRBV9 to TRBJ2-3; 9 positions agree with TRBD2. Germline trimming cut 3 bases from V and 4 bases from J; bases unmatched to any gene: 6. The CDR3 has 15 amino acids. CDR1 and CDR2 (germline): SGDLS, YYNGEE. In DNA form, the CDR3 reads TGTGCCAGCAGCGGTGTAGCGGGGGCGGCAGATACGCAGTATTTT. This gives the protein CASSGVAGAADTQYF.

J is TRBJ2-3 and V is TRBV27, with D maybe TRBD1 (6 bases). V was shortened by 7 bases and J by 1 base, with 18 bases between the two germline ends. Germline CDR1 MNHEY, CDR2 SMNVEV (reference sequence). This CDR3 contains 16 residues. The CDR3 loop reads CASILSGAGGTDTQYF. CDR3 nucleotide sequence: TGTGCCAGCATCTTATCCGGGGCAGGGGGCACAGATACGCAGTATTTT.

The chain has TRBV11-2 and TRBJ1-5, with D perhaps matching TRBD1 (5 bases). This CDR3 region has 15 residues. In germline, CDR1 is SGHAT, CDR2 FQNNGV. Trimming left V 0 bases short and J 4 bases short, with 10 bases between. The CDR3 DNA is TGTGCCAGCAGCTTAGATGCAGGGCCTAATCAGCCCCAGCATTTT. Protein sequence: CASSLDAGPNQPQHF.